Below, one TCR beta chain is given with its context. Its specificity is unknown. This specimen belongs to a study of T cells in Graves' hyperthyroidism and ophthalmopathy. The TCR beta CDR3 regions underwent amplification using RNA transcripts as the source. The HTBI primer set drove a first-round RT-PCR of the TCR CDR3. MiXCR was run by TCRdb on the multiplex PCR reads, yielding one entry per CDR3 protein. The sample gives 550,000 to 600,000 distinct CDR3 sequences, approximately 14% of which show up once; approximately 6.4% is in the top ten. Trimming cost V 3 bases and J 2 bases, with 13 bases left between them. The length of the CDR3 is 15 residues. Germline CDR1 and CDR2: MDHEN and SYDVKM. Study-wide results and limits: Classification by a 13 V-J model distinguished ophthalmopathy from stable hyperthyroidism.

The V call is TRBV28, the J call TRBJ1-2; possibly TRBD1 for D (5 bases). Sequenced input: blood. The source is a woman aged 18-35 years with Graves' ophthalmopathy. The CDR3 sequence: CASSLGGAPNYGYTF. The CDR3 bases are TGTGCCAGCAGTTTGGGAGGGGCCCCGAACTATGGCTACACCTTC.